This record looks at one T cell receptor (beta chain) sequence and its context. The data belong to a study of blood T cell repertoires in COVID-19. Across the study: The study drew acute and convalescent COVID-19 samples from the United States, Italy and Spain.

TCRdb keeps only in-frame clones here, not all; method: immunoSEQ multiplex PCR. The sample consists of about 43,000 clones, about 87% of them appearing once. Germline loops: CDR1 KGHSH, CDR2 LQKENI. Trimming shortened V by 2 bases and J by 2 bases, and 10 bases separated the two germline ends. This CDR3 contains 15 residues. Sequencing was performed on peripheral blood. This TCR came from a man in his fifties or sixties with active COVID-19. This chain joins TRBV18 and TRBJ1-3, with D possibly TRBD1 on 6 matching bases. CDR3 nucleotide sequence: TGTGCCAGCTCACCAAGGGGGAGTACTGGAAACACCATATATTTT. Translated, it gives CASSPRGSTGNTIYF.